The 18 T cell receptor beta chains presented below share a single source sample, sequenced in a study of blood T cell repertoires in COVID-19. Assay used: immunoSEQ multiplex PCR; TCRdb lists only in-frame clones, some missing. The sample consists of around 70,000 clones, over 80% of them appearing once. The sample comprised peripheral blood. These receptor sequences come from a human donor in a cohort sampled during active COVID-19.

This chain links TRBV11-2 with TRBJ2-1, with 8 bases matching TRBD2. The V and J ends lost 4 bases and 7 bases, in that order; junction bases with no gene match: 6. The length of the CDR3 is 14 residues. Germline V lookup: CDR1 SGHAT, CDR2 FQNNGV. CDR3 in DNA: TGTGCCAGCAGCTCAAGGAGCGGGAGTAATGAGCAGTTCTTC. Translating gives CASSSRSGSNEQFF. The full variable domain, in which reference TRBV11-2 and TRBJ2-1 provide the parts outside the CDR3, is EAGVAQSPRYKIIEKRQSVAFWCNPISGHATLYWYQQILGQGPKLLIQFQNNGVVDDSQLPKDRFSAERLKGVDSTLKIQPAKLEDSAVYLCASSSRSGSNEQFFGPGTRLTVL.

The J gene is TRBJ2-7, the V gene TRBV4-2; the D is unclear. The germline gives CDR1 LGHNA, CDR2 YNFKEQ. V was pared by 3 bases and J by 0 bases, with 12 bases between. This CDR3 contains 15 residues. For the CDR3, the DNA is TGTGCCAGCAGCCACCCTTCCTCGAGCTCCTACGAGCAGTACTTC. This translates into CASSHPSSSSYEQYF.

This chain connects TRBV19 to TRBJ1-1; maybe TRBD1 (6 bases). V lost 5 bases to trimming and J lost 4 bases, with 14 bases between them. Germline V CDR1 and CDR2: LNHDA, SQIVND (reference sequence). The CDR3 covers 14 residues. The CDR3 protein is CASSRRGRSTEAFF. The CDR3 DNA follows: TGTGCCAGTAGTCGCAGGGGTAGGAGCACTGAAGCTTTCTTT.

The chain combines TRBV6-5 with TRBJ1-2; D gene ambiguous. CDR1 and CDR2 (germline): MNHEY, SVGAGI. Trimming stripped 6 bases from V and 13 bases from J, with 15 bases between. The CDR3 extends over 11 amino acids. CDR3 in amino acids: CASRRSGRVTF. For the CDR3, the DNA is TGTGCCAGCAGGCGGTCGGGTCGTGTCACCTTC.

The genes are TRBV18 and TRBJ1-3; possibly TRBD1 for D (5 bases). Trimming shortened V by 2 bases and J by 4 bases, and 12 bases separated the two germline ends. CDR1 and CDR2 (germline): KGHSH, LQKENI. There are 15 residues in the CDR3. The CDR3 DNA reads TGTGCCAGCTCACCAGACAGCTCTACCGGAAACACCATATATTTT. Protein product: CASSPDSSTGNTIYF. The complete variable domain, with remaining parts taken from reference TRBV18 and TRBJ1-3, reads NAGVMQNPRHLVRRRGQEARLRCSPMKGHSHVYWYRQLPEEGLKFMVYLQKENIIDESGMPKERFSAEFPKEGPSILRIQQVVRGDSAAYFCASSPDSSTGNTIYFGEGSWLTVV.

V and J are TRBV28 and TRBJ1-1; tentatively, D is TRBD1 (6 bases). With 7 bases removed from V and 0 bases from J, the gap between germline ends came to 15 bases. The CDR3 consists of 15 residues. The germline V gene encodes CDR1 MDHEN and CDR2 SYDVKM. The CDR3 sequence: CASNPRTVMNTEAFF. DNA for the CDR3: TGTGCCAGCAATCCTCGGACAGTTATGAACACTGAAGCTTTCTTT.

V and J are TRBV6-5 and TRBJ2-1; 11 bases agree with TRBD2. Trimming cost V 5 bases and J 4 bases; bases outside gene matches: 4. Germline-derived CDR1 and CDR2 are MNHEY and SVGAGI. This CDR3 is 15 amino acids long. The CDR3 reads CASSRTSGGYNEQFF. The CDR3 DNA follows: TGTGCCAGCAGTCGAACTAGCGGGGGTTACAATGAGCAGTTCTTC.

V is TRBV2 and J is TRBJ2-3, with D tentatively TRBD2 (7 bases). V shed 8 bases and J shed 4 bases, with 19 bases lying between them. The CDR3 loop spans 15 amino acids. Germline CDR1 is SNHLY and CDR2 is FYNNEI. CDR3 DNA sequence: TGTGCCAGCGTTAAGGACAGAGGGAGGGCAGATACGCAGTATTTT. As protein: CASVKDRGRADTQYF.

The chain is built from TRBV29-1 and TRBJ2-1, with 11 nucleotides matching TRBD2. The trim removed 6 bases at V and 6 bases at J, leaving 7 bases unmatched. This CDR3 is 14 amino acids long. The germline CDR1 and CDR2 sequences are SQVTM and ANQGSEA. CDR3 nucleotides: TGCAGCGTAATAGCGGGAGGGCCTGTCAATGAGCAGTTCTTC. Its translation is CSVIAGGPVNEQFF.

The chain combines TRBV19 with TRBJ1-1, with TRBD1 as a possible D gene (5 bases). The germline V and J ends were trimmed by 6 bases and 0 bases, with 14 bases remaining between them. The CDR3 has 15 residues. The V gene's germline CDR1 is LNHDA and CDR2 SQIVND (reference sequence). The CDR3 is CASRSDQGMNTEAFF. In DNA form, the CDR3 reads TGTGCCAGTAGGTCAGATCAGGGTATGAACACTGAAGCTTTCTTT.

This chain connects TRBV6-1 to TRBJ1-2; no clear D. V lost 3 bases and J 4 bases, leaving 12 bases between the germline ends. The germline V gene encodes CDR1 MNHNS and CDR2 SASEGT. The CDR3 is 14 amino acids. The CDR3, as DNA: TGTGCCAGCAGTGACACTCCGGGGAGCTATGGCTACACCTTC. It encodes CASSDTPGSYGYTF.

This clone appeared a single time. V usage is TRBV18 and J usage is TRBJ2-2; D perhaps matches TRBD1 (5 bases). The CDR3 loop spans 16 amino acids. The V and J ends lost 3 bases and 1 base respectively, with 12 bases between them. The germline CDR1 and CDR2 sequences are KGHSH and LQKENI. CDR3 coding DNA: TGTGCCAGCTCACCCTATGCGACAGTGAACACCGGGGAGCTGTTTTTT. Translated: CASSPYATVNTGELFF.

This sequence joins TRBV3-1 (or the pseudogene TRBV3-2) and TRBJ1-1, with D unresolved. Trimming shortened V by 4 bases and J by 11 bases, and 20 bases separated the two germline ends. The CDR3 runs 14 residues. Germline CDR1 reads LGHDT; CDR2 reads YNNKEL (reference sequence). The CDR3: CASSPRVSGSRAFF. The CDR3 DNA follows: TGTGCCAGCAGCCCCCGTGTTTCGGGGAGCCGGGCTTTCTTT.

The chain recombines TRBV7-6 with TRBJ1-5; 11 bases are a match to TRBD1. CDR1 is SGHVS and CDR2 is FNYEAQ in the germline V gene. With V trimmed by 6 bases and J by 2 bases, 18 bases remained unmatched. The CDR3 runs 20 residues. In nucleotides, the CDR3 is TGTGCCAGCAGTTTCCTACCGGCGGGACAGGGGGAGTGGGGCAATCAGCCCCAGCATTTT. This gives the protein CASSFLPAGQGEWGNQPQHF.

The chain carries TRBV1 and TRBJ2-1; no check of the table's D call, TRBD2, against the DNA was made. TRBV1 is a listed pseudogene. CDR3 length equals 15 residues. The CDR3 is CTSSPLAGGYNEQFF. The CDR3 DNA is TGCACCAGCAGCCCCCTAGCGGGGGGCTACAATGAGCAGTTCTTC.

The V call is TRBV9, the J call TRBJ1-1; no clear D gene. The ends were cut back, 0 bases at V and 4 bases at J, with 7 bases in the middle. Germline-derived CDR1 and CDR2 are SGDLS and YYNGEE. The CDR3 runs to 13 residues. The CDR3 loop reads CASSVVEGTEAFF. In DNA, the CDR3 is TGTGCCAGCAGCGTAGTCGAGGGCACTGAAGCTTTCTTT.

The gene calls are TRBV5-1 and TRBJ1-2; a weak D match, TRBD1 (6 bases). V was trimmed by 7 bases and J by 7 bases, leaving 23 bases between them. This CDR3 has 15 residues. Per the germline V gene, CDR1 is SGHRS and CDR2 is YFSETQ. The CDR3 region has the DNA TGCGCCAGCCAACCTTACGACAGGTCCAGTGGTGGCTACACCTTC. Its protein product is CASQPYDRSSGGYTF.

The rearrangement uses TRBV5-1 and TRBJ2-2; tentatively, D is TRBD1 (5 bases). This CDR3 is 16 amino acids long. From germline, CDR1 is SGHRS and CDR2 YFSETQ. The V end lost 1 base, the J end lost 3 bases, and 13 bases lay between the germline ends. CDR3 in DNA: TGCGCCAGCAGCTTGTCCTTCAGGGTCGACACCGGGGAGCTGTTTTTT. The encoded protein is CASSLSFRVDTGELFF. The whole variable domain, remainder taken from reference TRBV5-1 and TRBJ2-2, is KAGVTQTPRYLIKTRGQQVTLSCSPISGHRSVSWYQQTPGQGLQFLFEYFSETQRNKGNFPGRFSGRQFSNSRSEMNVSTLELGDSALYLCASSLSFRVDTGELFFGEGSRLTVL.